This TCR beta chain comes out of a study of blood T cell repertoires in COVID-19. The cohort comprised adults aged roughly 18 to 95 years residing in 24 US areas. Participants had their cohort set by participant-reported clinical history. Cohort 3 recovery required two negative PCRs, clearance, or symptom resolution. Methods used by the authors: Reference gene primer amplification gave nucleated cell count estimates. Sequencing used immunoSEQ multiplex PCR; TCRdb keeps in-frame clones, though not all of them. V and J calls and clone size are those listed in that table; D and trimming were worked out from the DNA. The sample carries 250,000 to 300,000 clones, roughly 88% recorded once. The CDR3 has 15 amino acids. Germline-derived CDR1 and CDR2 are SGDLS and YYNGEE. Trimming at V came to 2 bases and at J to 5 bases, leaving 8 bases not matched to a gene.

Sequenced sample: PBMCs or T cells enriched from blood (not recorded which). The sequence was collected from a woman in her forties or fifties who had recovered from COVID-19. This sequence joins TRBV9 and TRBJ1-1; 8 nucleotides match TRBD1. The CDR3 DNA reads TGTGCCAGCAGCGTCCCCCAGGGGGCGCAAACTGAAGCTTTCTTT. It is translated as CASSVPQGAQTEAFF.